The clone carrying this TCR beta chain came up a few times. It was with a sample-barcoded 5' primer and a J-beta primer mix that a second PCR of roughly 7 to 12 cycles was run. TCRdb re-called the 5' RACE reads through MiXCR, storing one row per CDR3 protein. The repertoire includes just under 550,000 distinct CDR3 sequences, approximately 25% of them detected once, and around 10% sits in the top ten. The data were obtained in a study of blood T cells in healthy people across ages. Germline V gene sequence: CDR1 MGHRA, CDR2 YSYEKL. The length of the CDR3 is 18 residues. V lost 1 base, J lost 0 bases, and 16 bases lay in between. Staff drew roughly 10 milliliters of peripheral blood from each donor. These sequences were also reported in another study, on T cells of mothers and their children. From that second work: Each child contributed millions of TCR beta CDR3 reads, while each mother contributed over 8 million.

The receptor's source is a boy aged 5 to 17 in good health. The V and J genes are TRBV4-1 and TRBJ2-4, with D tentatively TRBD1 or TRBD2 (5 bases each). Source material: blood. Here the CDR3 DNA reads TGCGCCAGCAGCCAAGGGTCTAGTTCGGGGCTAGCCAAAAACATTCAGTACTTC. The encoded protein is CASSQGSSSGLAKNIQYF.